This T cell receptor beta chain was recovered during a study of T cells in Graves' hyperthyroidism and ophthalmopathy. Study-wide points: Expanded thyroid clonotypes (above 0.001) were mostly also found in blood.

Disease duration was under 3 months in the ophthalmopathy patients, who also had a Clinical Activity Score of at least 3 and a NOSPECS grade of at least 4. Using RNA transcripts as the source, TCR beta CDR3 regions were amplified. When the TCR CDR3 underwent first-round RT-PCR, the HTBI primer set was used. In TCRdb, the multiplex PCR reads were re-called with MiXCR into one record per CDR3 protein. The top ten hold about 53% of the sample, which has roughly 500,000 distinct CDR3 sequences, 20% to 25% seen once. This clonotype has at least ten counts. Its antigen remains unidentified. V was shortened by 1 base and J by 0 bases, with 6 bases between the two germline ends. The CDR3 has 13 amino acids. Germline lookup yields CDR1 DFQATT and CDR2 SNEGSKA (reference sequence).

The sequence came from a woman in her seventies with Graves' ophthalmopathy. The source material was blood. The V and J genes are TRBV20-1 and TRBJ1-1; D remains ambiguous. As DNA, the CDR3 is TGCAGTGCTAGAGTCCCACTGAACACTGAAGCTTTCTTT. This translates into CSARVPLNTEAFF.